A single sample gave rise to the 30 T cell receptor beta chains below, sequenced in a study of a mutant IDH1 vaccine in newly diagnosed glioma. Sequencing used immunoSEQ multiplex PCR; TCRdb keeps in-frame clones, though not all of them. This table has 23,000 or so clones, around 93% appearing once. Time point denoted: baseline, week 1 (first vaccination visit). This sample's treatment: pre-vaccination baseline after standard-of-care therapy. Sequencing used PBMCs, obtained from a glioma patient treated with radiotherapy, temozolomide or both. These receptors all stem from a man aged 35-49 years with glioma.

This chain connects TRBV10-3 to TRBJ2-7; the D gene is possibly TRBD1 (6 bases). The CDR3 contains 16 residues. V shed 2 bases and J shed 3 bases, with 17 bases lying between them. Germline assignment: CDR1 ENHRY and CDR2 SYGVKD. CDR3 bases: TGTGCCATCAGTGAGAATCCCGTGACAGGTTTCTACGAGCAGTACTTC. Translating gives CAISENPVTGFYEQYF.

V is TRBV6-4 and J is TRBJ2-4; D ambiguous. This CDR3 has 14 residues. Germline loops: CDR1 MRHNA, CDR2 SNTAGT. The CDR3 protein is CDVVPSTGKNIQYF. The CDR3 bases are TGTGACGTTGTCCCCTCGACTGGCAAAAACATTCAGTACTTC.

V gene TRBV4-1 combines with J gene TRBJ1-5; D might be TRBD1 (5 bases). Germline V lookup: CDR1 MGHRA, CDR2 YSYEKL. This CDR3 has 15 amino acids. V was trimmed by 3 bases and J by 4 bases, leaving 13 bases between them. This chain's CDR3 is CASSQERQSNQPQHF. The CDR3 coding sequence is TGCGCCAGCAGCCAGGAAAGACAGTCAAATCAGCCCCAGCATTTT.

The genes are TRBV4-2 and TRBJ2-7, with D uncertain. Germline CDR1 LGHNA, CDR2 YNFKEQ. CDR3 length equals 16 residues. Trimming took off 0 bases at V and 4 bases at J, with 16 bases between the two ends. CDR3 bases: TGTGCCAGCAGCCAAGATAGCACGTCCACGTGGTACGAGCAGTACTTC. Translating it yields CASSQDSTSTWYEQYF.

The rearrangement joins TRBV11-1 to TRBJ1-1; D is undetermined. CDR1 SGHAT and CDR2 FQDESV come from the germline V gene (reference sequence). The CDR3 sequence is 13 residues long. Deletions cut 4 bases from V and 4 bases from J, with 10 bases between. As DNA, the CDR3 is TGTGCCAGCAGCTCCCTCCCCAGCACTGAAGCTTTCTTT. This codes for CASSSLPSTEAFF.

Turning to this clone: One end of the junction does not line up with germline, which may come from a read error. V is TRBV11-2 and J is TRBJ1-1; no definite D call. Looked up from germline, CDR1 is SGHAT and CDR2 is FQNNGV. The length of the CDR3 is 11 residues. The CDR3 loop is CASSYRTEALF. The CDR3 DNA sequence: TGTGCCAGCAGCTATAGGACTGAAGCTCTCTTT.

The chain joins TRBV19 to TRBJ1-5; 7 positions match TRBD1. CDR1 and CDR2 from the germline V gene are LNHDA and SQIVND (reference sequence). V lost 6 bases and J lost 4; bases outside the gene matches: 12. This CDR3 has 16 amino acids. Here the CDR3 DNA reads TGTGCCAGTAGACGACAGGGTTCGAGGTTAAATCAGCCCCAGCATTTT. Protein product: CASRRQGSRLNQPQHF.

CDR3 residues: CASSLWLAGVSDTQYF. Here the CDR3 DNA reads TGTGCCAGCAGCTTGTGGCTAGCGGGAGTTTCAGATACGCAGTATTTT. V gene TRBV5-6 combines with J gene TRBJ2-3, with TRBD2 matching over 10 bases. J lost 4 bases, V lost 1 base, and 6 bases had no gene match. Germline CDR1 reads SGHDT; CDR2 reads YYEEEE. The CDR3 spans 16 residues.

V and J are TRBV7-9 and TRBJ1-2; no definite D call. This CDR3 contains 15 residues. The germline V and J ends were trimmed by 1 base and 7 bases, with 16 bases remaining between them. Germline values: CDR1 SEHNR, CDR2 FQNEAQ (reference sequence). CDR3 sequence: CASSLEFSRRGGYTF. The CDR3 coding sequence is TGTGCCAGCAGCTTAGAATTCTCACGGCGGGGTGGCTACACCTTC.

The sample holds a few counts of this clone. The J gene is TRBJ2-7, the V gene TRBV29-1; D could derive from TRBD1 or TRBD2 (6 bases each). Between the trimmed V and J ends, which lost 3 bases and 3 bases, there was a span of 12 bases. Germline CDR1 SQVTM, CDR2 ANQGSEA. The CDR3 spans 13 residues. The DNA for the CDR3 is TGCAGCGTTGAGTCCGGGGGCAACTACGAGCAGTACTTC. Its protein is CSVESGGNYEQYF.

The chain combines TRBV5-1 with TRBJ1-2; weak D call: TRBD1 (6 bases). V lost 2 bases, J lost 5 bases, and 13 bases lay in between. This CDR3 is 14 amino acids long. CDR1 and CDR2 from the germline V gene are SGHRS and YFSETQ. Here the CDR3 reads CASSLTDQGYGYTF. The CDR3 bases are TGCGCCAGCAGCTTAACGGACCAGGGGTATGGCTACACCTTC.

This chain links TRBV27 with TRBJ2-4; D is uncertain. The CDR3 runs to 16 residues. The V gene lost 2 bases and the J gene lost 0 bases, with 11 bases spanning the gap. Germline CDR1 MNHEY, CDR2 SMNVEV (reference sequence). CDR3 nucleotide sequence: TGTGCCAGCAGTTTAGGTCGTTTGACAGCCAAAAACATTCAGTACTTC. Protein product: CASSLGRLTAKNIQYF.

The chain joins TRBV7-2 to TRBJ2-5, with D uncertain. CDR3 length equals 13 residues. Germline-derived CDR1 and CDR2 are SGHTA and FQGNSA. V was cut by 1 base and J by 5 bases, with 8 bases left in between. In DNA, the CDR3 is TGTGCCAGCAGCTTAGGCCCCGGGGAGACCCAGTACTTC. This codes for CASSLGPGETQYF.

The chain combines TRBV9 with TRBJ1-4; TRBD1 is a possible D gene (5 bases). This CDR3 is 13 amino acids long. Per the germline V gene, CDR1 is SGDLS and CDR2 is YYNGEE. The V and J ends lost 4 bases and 5 bases respectively, with 9 bases between them. The DNA for the CDR3 is TGTGCCAGCAGCCAAGGGGCGAATGAAAAACTGTTTTTT. Translation gives CASSQGANEKLFF.

This clone was found a few times. V usage is TRBV10-2 and J usage is TRBJ1-3, with D hard to call. Germline V gene data show CDR1 as WSHSY and CDR2 as SAAADI. Trimming removed 3 bases at V and 0 bases at J, with 3 bases between. CDR3 length: 13 amino acids. The CDR3 DNA reads as TGCGCCAGCAGTGACCCCTCTGGAAACACCATATATTTT. It specifies CASSDPSGNTIYF.

The V gene is TRBV6-5, the J gene TRBJ1-4; D is possibly TRBD1 (6 bases). The ends were cut back, 6 bases at V and 1 base at J, with 9 bases in the middle. This CDR3 region has 14 residues. The germline gives CDR1 MNHEY, CDR2 SVGAGI. The CDR3 DNA is TGTGCCAGCAGGGCACAGGGAACTAATGAAAAACTGTTTTTT. Translating gives CASRAQGTNEKLFF.

This clone is a singleton in its sample. The chain combines TRBV5-5 with TRBJ1-2; D gene ambiguous. Trimming removed 0 bases at V and 4 bases at J, with 10 bases between. The germline V gene encodes CDR1 SGHKS and CDR2 YYEKEE (reference sequence). The CDR3 totals 14 residues. The CDR3 loop reads CASSLDAQPYGYTF. CDR3 in DNA: TGTGCCAGCAGCTTGGATGCACAGCCCTATGGCTACACCTTC.

This chain uses TRBV5-6 with TRBJ2-7; no clear D gene. The germline V gene encodes CDR1 SGHDT and CDR2 YYEEEE. The CDR3 runs to 16 residues. The V end was cut by 0 bases, the J end by 1 base, with 14 bases between. DNA for the CDR3: TGTGCCAGCAGCTTGGTGGGCAGACTTAGATCCTACGAGCAGTACTTC. Translating gives CASSLVGRLRSYEQYF.

The CDR3 sequence: CASSFGLAGGTDTQYF. CDR3 DNA sequence: TGTGCCAGCAGTTTCGGACTAGCGGGGGGAACAGATACGCAGTATTTT. V usage is TRBV5-6 and J usage is TRBJ2-3, with TRBD2 identical over 14 bases. Germline V lookup: CDR1 SGHDT, CDR2 YYEEEE. Trimming cost V 5 bases and J 3 bases; bases outside gene matches: 5. The CDR3 runs 16 residues.

This chain connects TRBV5-4 to TRBJ1-1; D possibly corresponds to TRBD1 (5 bases). The germline V and J ends were trimmed by 0 bases and 0 bases, with 9 bases remaining between them. This CDR3 contains 15 residues. Germline V gives CDR1 SGHNT, CDR2 YYREEE (reference sequence). The CDR3 loop reads CASSLARGMNTEAFF. CDR3 bases: TGTGCCAGCAGCTTGGCACGGGGGATGAACACTGAAGCTTTCTTT.

This clone was detected a few times. V gene TRBV2 combines with J gene TRBJ2-7; D is ambiguous. The CDR3 covers 13 residues. Germline V CDR1 and CDR2: SNHLY, FYNNEI. Trimming pared 3 bases from V and 6 bases from J, leaving 12 bases between. The CDR3 here is CASSETPVGEQYF. CDR3 nucleotide sequence: TGTGCCAGCAGTGAGACACCGGTAGGCGAGCAGTACTTC.

The V gene is TRBV5-1, the J gene TRBJ2-3; 10 nucleotides line up with TRBD2. Germline V CDR1 and CDR2: SGHRS, YFSETQ. This CDR3 has 14 amino acids. With 9 bases clipped from V and 2 bases from J, the junction kept 6 bases outside the gene matches. The CDR3 sequence is CATRTSGPTDTQYF. The CDR3 bases are TGCGCCACCAGGACTAGCGGACCCACAGATACGCAGTATTTT.

The V gene is TRBV27, the J gene TRBJ2-1; TRBD1 might be the D (6 bases). CDR1 and CDR2 (germline): MNHEY, SMNVEV (reference sequence). CDR3 length: 16 amino acids. Trimming shortened V by 6 bases and J by 2 bases, and 17 bases separated the two germline ends. DNA for the CDR3: TGTGCCAGCAGCCCCGGTTGGGACAATCCCTACAATGAGCAGTTCTTC. Translation gives CASSPGWDNPYNEQFF.

The V gene is TRBV7-9, the J gene TRBJ2-1; 10 nucleotides line up with TRBD2. This CDR3 comprises 17 residues. The junction had 14 bases not matched to a gene; V was cut back by 4 bases and J by 8 bases. From germline, CDR1 is SEHNR and CDR2 FQNEAQ (reference sequence). Written as DNA, the CDR3 is TGTGCCAGCAGCTCCCCCAGCGGGAGGGCCCTACCAGATGAGCAGTTCTTC. It specifies CASSSPSGRALPDEQFF.

This clone was detected only once. This chain joins TRBV20-1 and TRBJ2-1; D remains ambiguous. Trimming left V 4 bases short and J 5 bases short, with 6 bases between. The CDR3 runs to 11 residues. CDR1 and CDR2 from the germline V gene are DFQATT and SNEGSKA (reference sequence). The CDR3 DNA sequence: TGCAGTGCTATAGGGAACAATGAGCAGTTCTTC. It yields the protein CSAIGNNEQFF.

This clone showed up just a few times. V and J are TRBV7-9 and TRBJ2-3, with a tentative D call TRBD2 (5 bases). The germline V gene encodes CDR1 SEHNR and CDR2 FQNEAQ (reference sequence). This CDR3 is 12 amino acids long. Trimming cost V 4 bases and J 9 bases, with 11 bases left between them. The CDR3 loop is CASSSSTQTQYF. CDR3 DNA: TGTGCCAGCAGCTCTAGCACCCAAACGCAGTATTTT.

The V and J genes are TRBV7-3 and TRBJ2-5, with 8 bases matching TRBD1. The V gene end was trimmed by 6 bases and the J gene end by 5 bases; junction bases not matched to a gene: 11. In germline, CDR1 is SGHTA, CDR2 FQGTGA. The CDR3 covers 15 residues. This CDR3 is CASSDRGSTGETQYF. Here the CDR3 DNA reads TGTGCCAGCAGTGACAGGGGTAGTACGGGGGAGACCCAGTACTTC.

CDR3 sequence reads: CASSLGLVVSETQYF. CDR3 in DNA: TGCGCCAGCAGCCTCGGACTAGTGGTCTCTGAGACCCAGTACTTC. This chain connects TRBV5-1 to TRBJ2-5; 7 bases align to TRBD2. The V and J ends lost 4 bases and 5 bases, in that order; junction bases with no gene match: 11. Per the germline V gene, CDR1 is SGHRS and CDR2 is YFSETQ. The CDR3 consists of 15 residues.

The J gene is TRBJ1-2, the V gene TRBV28; 7 bases match TRBD1. CDR3 size: 15 residues. Germline trimming cut 7 bases from V and 8 bases from J; bases unmatched to any gene: 16. The germline V gene has CDR1 MDHEN and CDR2 SYDVKM. The DNA for the CDR3 is TGTGCCAGCACGCCGCAGGGGGAATGGGCGCCCGGCTACACCTTC. Protein: CASTPQGEWAPGYTF.

The J gene is TRBJ2-7, the V gene TRBV19; the match to TRBD1 covers 9 bases. This CDR3 has 13 amino acids. Germline CDR1 LNHDA, CDR2 SQIVND (reference sequence). J gave up 4 bases and V 9 bases, and 7 bases lay outside the gene matches. The CDR3 nucleotides are TGTGCCAGCAAACCGGGACAGGGTTACGAGCAGTACTTC. This sequence encodes CASKPGQGYEQYF. The whole variable domain, remainder taken from reference TRBV19 and TRBJ2-7, is DGGITQSPKYLFRKEGQNVTLSCEQNLNHDAMYWYRQDPGQGLRLIYYSQIVNDFQKGDIAEGYSVSREKKESFPLTVTSAQKNPTAFYLCASKPGQGYEQYFGPGTRLTVT.